The 26 T cell receptor beta chains below were found in one sample sequenced in a study of blood T cell repertoires in COVID-19. Sequenced by immunoSEQ multiplex PCR; TCRdb stores in-frame clones only, minus some. The sample yields fewer than 20,000 clones, around 88% seen once. The specimen was PBMCs or T cells enriched from blood (not recorded which). These receptors were taken from a woman aged 30 to 39 who had recovered from COVID-19.

This clone has a handful of counts. The chain carries TRBV4-2 and TRBJ1-1; 11 nucleotides align to TRBD1. The CDR3 is made up of 14 amino acids. Losses at the gene ends were 6 bases for V and 4 bases for J; bases not matched to a gene: 4. Germline values: CDR1 LGHNA, CDR2 YNFKEQ. CDR3 region: CASSRGTGGTEAFF. CDR3 nucleotide sequence: TGTGCCAGCAGTAGAGGGACAGGGGGCACTGAAGCTTTCTTT.

This chain joins TRBV25-1 and TRBJ2-5; 10 bases fit TRBD1. Trimming took 6 bases from V and 5 from J; bases not matched to a gene: 9. The CDR3 runs to 15 residues. Germline V gene sequence: CDR1 MGHDK, CDR2 SYGVNS. The CDR3 here is CASSQTGGWSETQYF. The CDR3 DNA reads TGTGCCAGCAGCCAGACAGGGGGCTGGAGTGAGACCCAGTACTTC.

The chain couples TRBV30 to TRBJ1-1; TRBD1 matches 8 bases. With V trimmed by 0 bases and J by 5 bases, 17 bases remained unmatched. CDR3 length: 18 residues. In germline, CDR1 is GTSNPN, CDR2 SVGIG (reference sequence). CDR3: CAWSVYPRTGLKITEAFF. CDR3 sequence (DNA): TGTGCCTGGAGTGTATATCCGCGGACAGGGCTAAAAATAACTGAAGCTTTCTTT.

V and J are TRBV11-3 and TRBJ2-1; TRBD1 matches at 8 bases. The germline CDR1 and CDR2 sequences are SGHNT and YENEEA. The CDR3 runs to 15 residues. Losses at the gene ends were 4 bases for V and 3 bases for J; bases not matched to a gene: 5. Written as DNA, the CDR3 is TGTGCCAGCAGCTCCGGGACAGGCGTCTACAATGAGCAGTTCTTC. Protein sequence: CASSSGTGVYNEQFF.

This chain connects TRBV23-1 to TRBJ2-3, with no clear D. TRBV23-1 is assigned to the ORF class and has an uncertain function. V was clipped by 10 bases and J by 2 bases, with 13 bases between them. The CDR3 is 13 residues long. The CDR3 DNA is TGCGCCACAGAACGGGTCGCCACAGATACGCAGTATTTT. Translation gives CATERVATDTQYF.

This chain connects TRBV13 to TRBJ2-7, with a possible D match to TRBD2 (5 bases). CDR1 and CDR2 (germline): PRHDT, FYEKMQ (reference sequence). V was clipped by 0 bases and J by 5 bases, with 11 bases between them. The CDR3 runs 14 residues. CDR3 sequence reads: CASSLGLAENEQYF. CDR3 in DNA: TGTGCCAGCAGCTTAGGGCTAGCCGAGAACGAGCAGTACTTC. The entire variable domain, with the rest obtained from reference TRBV13 and TRBJ2-7, is as follows: AAGVIQSPRHLIKEKRETATLKCYPIPRHDTVYWYQQGPGQDPQFLISFYEKMQSDKGSIPDRFSAQQFSDYHSELNMSSLELGDSALYFCASSLGLAENEQYFGPGTRLTVT.

The chain carries TRBV19 and TRBJ1-5; D is possibly TRBD1 (5 bases). The V end lost 4 bases, the J end lost 1 base, and 14 bases lay between the germline ends. This CDR3 contains 16 residues. Germline CDR1 reads LNHDA; CDR2 reads SQIVND (reference sequence). This chain's CDR3 is CASSRGEGLSNQPQHF. CDR3 DNA sequence: TGTGCCAGTAGTAGGGGGGAGGGACTAAGCAATCAGCCCCAGCATTTT.

Of note for this clone: It is likely a read error: a sequence one base away is far more abundant. The V gene is TRBV12-3 or TRBV12-4, the J gene TRBJ2-2; D possibly corresponds to TRBD2 (5 bases). This CDR3 has 13 residues. Trimming removed 2 bases from V and 7 bases from J, with 8 bases in between. The CDR3: CASSLRGVGELFF. The CDR3 coding sequence is TGTGCCAGCAGTTTACGGGGTGTCGGGGAGCTGTTTTTT.

The CDR3 DNA follows: TGTGCCAGCAGCCTCGGACTAGCGGGGAGCACAGATACGCAGTATTTT. Residues: CASSLGLAGSTDTQYF. The chain has TRBV7-2 and TRBJ2-3, with 12 bases matching TRBD2. Germline values: CDR1 SGHTA, CDR2 FQGNSA. V dropped 5 bases and J dropped 0; count of bases not matched to a gene: 3. The CDR3 has 16 residues.

The CDR3, as DNA: TGCGCCAGCAGCCACGGGGGTCTTGAGCAGTTCTTC. Protein product: CASSHGGLEQFF. The chain employs TRBV4-1 and TRBJ2-1; weak D call: TRBD2 (6 bases). V lost 3 bases and J 9 bases, leaving 9 bases between the germline ends. The CDR3 is 12 residues long. From germline, CDR1 is MGHRA and CDR2 YSYEKL.

This clone was found once. This CDR3 reads CASSLDRGGTEAFF. CDR3 sequence (DNA): TGCGCCAGCAGCTTGGACAGGGGCGGCACTGAAGCTTTCTTT. The chain combines TRBV5-1 with TRBJ1-1; 7 bases agree with TRBD1. Germline V gene data show CDR1 as SGHRS and CDR2 as YFSETQ. Trimming took 0 bases from V and 4 from J; bases not matched to a gene: 3. There are 14 residues in the CDR3.

This chain uses TRBV30 with TRBJ1-3; unclear D gene. The CDR3 length is 13 residues. The V and J ends lost 4 bases and 3 bases respectively, with 10 bases between them. The germline V gene encodes CDR1 GTSNPN and CDR2 SVGIG (reference sequence). This chain's CDR3 is CAWTPGIGNTIYF. The CDR3, as DNA: TGTGCCTGGACTCCCGGTATTGGAAACACCATATATTTT.

The chain uses TRBV7-2 and TRBJ2-7, with 11 bases identical to TRBD1. Germline assignment: CDR1 SGHTA and CDR2 FQGNSA. J lost 4 bases, V lost 0 bases, and 2 bases had no gene match. The CDR3 consists of 15 residues. Written as DNA, the CDR3 is TGTGCCAGCAGCTTAGCGGGGACAGGGGGATACGAGCAGTACTTC. Amino acids: CASSLAGTGGYEQYF.

This chain joins TRBV6-2 or TRBV6-3 and TRBJ2-5; 10 bases line up with TRBD2. Germline V gene data show CDR1 as MNHEY and CDR2 as SVGEGT. The junction had 8 bases not matched to a gene; V was cut back by 5 bases and J by 2 bases. The CDR3 runs 16 residues. The CDR3 DNA follows: TGTGCCAGCAGTGACAAGCGGGGGGGCTTACAAGAGACCCAGTACTTC. Translating gives CASSDKRGGLQETQYF.

The gene calls are TRBV4-3 and TRBJ2-2; TRBD1 might be the D (5 bases). The CDR3 loop spans 15 amino acids. Trimming pared 2 bases from V and 3 bases from J, leaving 10 bases between. The germline V gene encodes CDR1 LGHNA and CDR2 YSLEER. The CDR3 protein is CASSQSGIHTGELFF. Written as DNA, the CDR3 is TGCGCCAGCAGCCAATCAGGGATCCACACCGGGGAGCTGTTTTTT.

This clone has more than one count but fewer than ten. The CDR3 here is CASSEKGAHTGELFF. In DNA, the CDR3 is TGTGCCAGCAGTGAAAAGGGAGCTCACACCGGGGAGCTGTTTTTT. This chain joins TRBV6-1 and TRBJ2-2, with TRBD2 as a possible D gene (5 bases). The length of the CDR3 is 15 residues. The V and J ends lost 2 bases and 3 bases respectively, with 10 bases between them. Germline V CDR1 and CDR2: MNHNS, SASEGT.

The V gene is TRBV6-5, the J gene TRBJ1-2; a possible D gene is TRBD1 (6 bases). The germline CDR1 and CDR2 sequences are MNHEY and SVGAGI. There are 14 residues in the CDR3. The V gene lost 7 bases and the J gene lost 4 bases, with 16 bases spanning the gap. DNA of the CDR3: TGTGCCAGCACCCCCACCGGGACAAGCTATGGCTACACCTTC. This gives the protein CASTPTGTSYGYTF.

This chain connects TRBV12-3 or TRBV12-4 to TRBJ1-1; no definite D call. The CDR3 loop spans 13 amino acids. V dropped 8 bases and J dropped 2 bases, with 12 bases sitting between them. Here the CDR3 reads CASDTRGNTEAFF. The CDR3 DNA follows: TGTGCCAGCGACACCCGGGGAAACACTGAAGCTTTCTTT.

The chain joins TRBV18 to TRBJ1-1; 7 bases match TRBD1. CDR3 size: 16 residues. The V segment lost 3 bases and the J segment 4 bases; nucleotides outside the gene matches: 11. From germline, CDR1 is KGHSH and CDR2 LQKENI. In DNA, the CDR3 is TGTGCCAGCTCACCGTCATCGACAGGGCGTGCCACTGAAGCTTTCTTT. Amino acid sequence: CASSPSSTGRATEAFF.

V is TRBV6-2 or TRBV6-3 and J is TRBJ1-5; no firm D call. In germline, CDR1 is MNHEY, CDR2 SVGEGT. The germline V and J ends were trimmed by 4 bases and 5 bases, with 9 bases remaining between them. The CDR3 spans 13 residues. CDR3 sequence (DNA): TGTGCCAGCAGTTGGGGAGAGTATCAGCCCCAGCATTTT. The encoded protein is CASSWGEYQPQHF.

The V gene is TRBV7-9, the J gene TRBJ1-2; TRBD1 agrees at 8 bases. Germline V lookup: CDR1 SEHNR, CDR2 FQNEAQ (reference sequence). The J segment lost 5 bases and the V segment lost 0 bases, leaving 8 bases of the junction unmatched. The CDR3 runs to 16 residues. In nucleotides, the CDR3 is TGTGCCAGCAGCTTAGCCCCCCAGGGGGCTGGATATGGCTACACCTTC. Translating it yields CASSLAPQGAGYGYTF.

This sequence joins TRBV21-1 and TRBJ1-5. TRBV21-1 is a documented pseudogene. The CDR3 is 16 residues long. The CDR3 DNA follows: TGTGCCAGCATCCCCCGCGGGCCCCATCCAAATCAGCCCCAGCATTTT. Amino acid sequence: CASIPRGPHPNQPQHF.

The chain joins TRBV30 to TRBJ2-1; 8 bases fit TRBD1. This CDR3 has 14 amino acids. Germline V lookup: CDR1 GTSNPN, CDR2 SVGIG (reference sequence). The trim removed 0 bases at V and 6 bases at J, leaving 4 bases unmatched. The CDR3 reads CAWSVQGDFNEQFF. CDR3 nucleotides: TGTGCCTGGAGTGTACAGGGGGATTTCAATGAGCAGTTCTTC.

This chain joins TRBV5-5 and TRBJ2-2, with D maybe TRBD1 (6 bases). In germline, CDR1 is SGHKS, CDR2 YYEKEE (reference sequence). The CDR3 spans 15 residues. V was shortened by 2 bases and J by 3 bases, with 11 bases between the two germline ends. CDR3 DNA: TGTGCCAGCAGCTTTGGGCAGGGGTACACCGGGGAGCTGTTTTTT. Its protein is CASSFGQGYTGELFF.

Here the CDR3 DNA reads TGCGCCAGCAGTGCCACAGGGAACACCGGGGAGCTGTTTTTT. Translating it yields CASSATGNTGELFF. V gene TRBV10-2 combines with J gene TRBJ2-2, with a weak D call TRBD1 (5 bases). CDR3 length: 14 amino acids. Germline CDR1 and CDR2: WSHSY and SAAADI. V dropped 4 bases and J dropped 1 base, with 7 bases sitting between them.

This sequence joins TRBV29-1 and TRBJ2-3, with D tentatively TRBD2 (6 bases). Trimming removed 4 bases from V and 2 bases from J, with 13 bases in between. The germline CDR1 and CDR2 sequences are SQVTM and ANQGSEA. The CDR3 loop spans 14 amino acids. The CDR3 DNA sequence: TGCAGCGTTGCGGCTAGCGAACACACAGATACGCAGTATTTT. The encoded protein is CSVAASEHTDTQYF.